A selection of T cell receptor beta chains follows, all from one sample in a study of identical twins. TCRdb re-analysed the 5' RACE reads in MiXCR, keeping a single row per CDR3 protein. This table holds approximately 1.8 million distinct CDR3 sequences, about 31% found once. The sequenced sample was cord blood. The source is a newborn girl in good health. The CDR3 runs from the conserved cysteine through the conserved F or W. A D gene is named only where the DNA matches it firmly. The size field is filled for only some rows; it gives once, few, many or a size class.

V gene	D gene	clone size	J gene	CDR3 DNA	CDR3 protein
TRBV2	TRBD1	few	TRBJ2-7	TGTGCCAGCAGTGACAGGGGACAGGGTTTCTACGAGCAGTACTTC	CASSDRGQGFYEQYF
TRBV6-1	TRBD1	-	TRBJ2-5	TGTGCCAGCAGTGAAATCTGGGACAGGGGCCGAGAGACCCAGTACTTC	CASSEIWDRGRETQYF
TRBV20-1	-	many	TRBJ2-5	TGCAGTGCTAGAGATCCATGGGGAGAGACCCAGTACTTC	CSARDPWGETQYF
TRBV28	TRBD1	-	TRBJ2-3	TGTGCCAGCAGGACGGGACAGGCCATTAGACATACGCAGTATTTT	CASRTGQAIRHTQYF
TRBV6-6	TRBD1	-	TRBJ1-2	TGTGCCAGCAGTTATTTTGGGACAGACTATAATGGCTACACCTTC	CASSYFGTDYNGYTF
TRBV7-6	-	-	TRBJ2-7	TGTGCCAGCAGCCGTCAGACGACGGAACCCTACGAGCAGTACTTC	CASSRQTTEPYEQYF
TRBV7-2	-	-	TRBJ2-7	TGTGCCAGCACAACCGGGCCCCCCTACGAGCAGTACTTC	CASTTGPPYEQYF
TRBV29-1	-	few	TRBJ2-5	TGCAGCGTTGATGGCTCAGGGGGGAAGACCCAGTACTTC	CSVDGSGGKTQYF
TRBV3-1	TRBD2	many	TRBJ2-3	TGTGCCAGCAGCCCTGGACTAGCGGGAGGGCCCACAGATACGCAGTATTTT	CASSPGLAGGPTDTQYF
TRBV6-2/TRBV6-3	TRBD2	-	TRBJ2-7	TGTGGATCAGGGTGGGGACTAGCTACGTTCGGCAGCTACAATGAGCAGTACTTC	CGSGWGLATFGSYNEQYF
TRBV20-1	-	few	TRBJ2-7	TGCAGTGCTAGAGATGGGCAGACGGGGCTAAGCGAGCAGTACTTC	CSARDGQTGLSEQYF
TRBV10-3	TRBD2	-	TRBJ2-1	TGTGCCACTCAAGGCGGACTAGCGGTAATGTCCTCCTACAATGAGCAGTTCTTC	CATQGGLAVMSSYNEQFF
TRBV7-9	TRBD2	few	TRBJ2-3	TGTGCCAGCAGCCTCTATAGCGGGGGGGCCCATACGCAGTATTTT	CASSLYSGGAHTQYF
TRBV7-8	TRBD2	-	TRBJ2-6	TGTGCCAGCAGCGGGCGGGACAGGGGACTAGCGGGAGCTGGGGCCAACGTCCTGACTTTC	CASSGRDRGLAGAGANVLTF
TRBV7-2	-	few	TRBJ2-5	TGTGCCAGCAGCCTTTTAGGGTTCGAAGAGACCCAGTACTTC	CASSLLGFEETQYF
TRBV6-1	TRBD2	-	TRBJ2-1	TGTGCCAGCAGGCCTTCTAGCGGGAGGTCGGGTGAGCAGTTCTTC	CASRPSSGRSGEQFF
TRBV5-1	-	few	TRBJ1-2	TGCGCCAGCAGCTCGGACATCTATGGCTACACCTTC	CASSSDIYGYTF
TRBV20-1	-	-	TRBJ2-7	TGCAGTGCTAGAGGAAGGGTAGCCAGCAACGAGCAGTACTTC	CSARGRVASNEQYF
TRBV4-1	-	-	TRBJ2-1	TGCGCCAGCAGCCGGAGCTCCAGCAATGAGCAGTTCTTC	CASSRSSSNEQFF
TRBV29-1	-	few	TRBJ1-2	TGCAGCGTTGATAAGCAGAGCCCGACTAACTATGGCTACACCTTC	CSVDKQSPTNYGYTF